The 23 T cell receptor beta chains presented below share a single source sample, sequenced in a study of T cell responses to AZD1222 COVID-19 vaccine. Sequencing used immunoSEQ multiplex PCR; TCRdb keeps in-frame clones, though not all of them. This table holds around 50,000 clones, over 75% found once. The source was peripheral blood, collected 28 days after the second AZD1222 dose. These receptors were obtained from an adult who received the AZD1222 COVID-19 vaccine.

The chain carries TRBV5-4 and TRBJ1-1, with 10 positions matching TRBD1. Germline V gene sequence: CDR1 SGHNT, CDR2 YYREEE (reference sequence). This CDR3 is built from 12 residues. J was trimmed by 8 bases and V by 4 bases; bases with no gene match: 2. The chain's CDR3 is CASSRDRGEAFF. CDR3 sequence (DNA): TGTGCCAGCAGCCGGGACAGGGGAGAAGCTTTCTTT. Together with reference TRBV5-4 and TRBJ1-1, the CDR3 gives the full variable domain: ETGVTQSPTHLIKTRGQQVTLRCSSQSGHNTVSWYQQALGQGPQFIFQYYREEENGRGNFPPRFSGLQFPNYSSELNVNALELDDSALYLCASSRDRGEAFFGQGTRLTVV.

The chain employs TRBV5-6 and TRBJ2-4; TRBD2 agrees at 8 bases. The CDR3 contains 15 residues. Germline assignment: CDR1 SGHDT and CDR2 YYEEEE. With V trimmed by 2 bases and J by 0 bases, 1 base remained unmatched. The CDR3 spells CASSLLAVAKNIQYF. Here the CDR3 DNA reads TGTGCCAGCAGCTTACTAGCGGTAGCCAAAAACATTCAGTACTTC.

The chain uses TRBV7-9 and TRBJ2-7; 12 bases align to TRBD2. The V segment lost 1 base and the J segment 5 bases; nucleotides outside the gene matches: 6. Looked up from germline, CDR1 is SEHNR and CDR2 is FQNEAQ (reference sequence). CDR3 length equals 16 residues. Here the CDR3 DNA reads TGTGCCAGCAGCTTAGGGGGACTAGCGGGTTTCCACGAGCAGTACTTC. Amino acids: CASSLGGLAGFHEQYF.

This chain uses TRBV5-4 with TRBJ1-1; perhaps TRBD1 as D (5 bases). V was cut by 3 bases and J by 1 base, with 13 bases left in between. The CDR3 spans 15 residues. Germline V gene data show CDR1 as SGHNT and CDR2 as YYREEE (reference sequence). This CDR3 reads CASSYYRSTNTEAFF. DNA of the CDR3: TGTGCCAGCAGCTACTACAGGTCGACGAACACTGAAGCTTTCTTT. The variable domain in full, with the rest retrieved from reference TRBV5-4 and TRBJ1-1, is ETGVTQSPTHLIKTRGQQVTLRCSSQSGHNTVSWYQQALGQGPQFIFQYYREEENGRGNFPPRFSGLQFPNYSSELNVNALELDDSALYLCASSYYRSTNTEAFFGQGTRLTVV.

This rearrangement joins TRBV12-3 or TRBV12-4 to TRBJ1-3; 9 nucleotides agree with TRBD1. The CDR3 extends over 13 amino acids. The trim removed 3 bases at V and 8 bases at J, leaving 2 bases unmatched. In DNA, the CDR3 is TGTGCCAGCAGTTTGCGACAGGGGGACACCATATATTTT. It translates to CASSLRQGDTIYF.

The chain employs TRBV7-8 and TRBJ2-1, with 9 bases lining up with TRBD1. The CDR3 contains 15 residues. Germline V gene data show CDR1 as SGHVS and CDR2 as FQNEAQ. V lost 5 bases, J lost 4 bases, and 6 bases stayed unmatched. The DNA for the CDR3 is TGTGCCAGCAGCCGGAAGGGACAGGGATACAATGAGCAGTTCTTC. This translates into CASSRKGQGYNEQFF.

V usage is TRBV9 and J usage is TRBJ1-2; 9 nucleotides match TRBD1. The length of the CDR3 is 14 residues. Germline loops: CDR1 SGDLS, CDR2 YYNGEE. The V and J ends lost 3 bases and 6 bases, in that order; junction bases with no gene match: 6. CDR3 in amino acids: CASSGYRDRDGYTF. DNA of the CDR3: TGTGCCAGCAGCGGATACCGGGACAGGGATGGCTACACCTTC.

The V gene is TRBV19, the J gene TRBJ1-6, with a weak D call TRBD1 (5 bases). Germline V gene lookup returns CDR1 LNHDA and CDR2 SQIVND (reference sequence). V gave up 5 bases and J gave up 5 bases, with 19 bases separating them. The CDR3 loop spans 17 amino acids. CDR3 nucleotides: TGTGCCAGTAGTCTACCTCCCGGGACGGCGAATAATTCACCCCTCCACTTT. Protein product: CASSLPPGTANNSPLHF. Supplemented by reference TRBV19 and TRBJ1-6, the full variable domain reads DGGITQSPKYLFRKEGQNVTLSCEQNLNHDAMYWYRQDPGQGLRLIYYSQIVNDFQKGDIAEGYSVSREKKESFPLTVTSAQKNPTAFYLCASSLPPGTANNSPLHFGNGTRLTVT.

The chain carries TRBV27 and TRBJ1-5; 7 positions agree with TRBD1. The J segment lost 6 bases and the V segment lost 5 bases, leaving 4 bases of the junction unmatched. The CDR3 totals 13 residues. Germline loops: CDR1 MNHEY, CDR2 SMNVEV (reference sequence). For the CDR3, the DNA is TGTGCCAGCAGTCCGACAGGGTTTCAGCCCCAGCATTTT. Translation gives CASSPTGFQPQHF.

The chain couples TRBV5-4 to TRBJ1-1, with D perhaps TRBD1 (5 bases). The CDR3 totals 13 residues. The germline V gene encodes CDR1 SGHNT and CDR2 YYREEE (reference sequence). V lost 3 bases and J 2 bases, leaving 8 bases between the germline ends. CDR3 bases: TGTGCCAGCAGCTCCAGGGACAACACTGAAGCTTTCTTT. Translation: CASSSRDNTEAFF.

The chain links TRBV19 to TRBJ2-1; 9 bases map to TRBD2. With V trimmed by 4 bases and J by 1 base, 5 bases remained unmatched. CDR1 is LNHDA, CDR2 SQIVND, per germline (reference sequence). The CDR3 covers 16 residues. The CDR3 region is CASSRGLASSYNEQFF. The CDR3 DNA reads TGTGCCAGTAGTAGGGGACTAGCCTCATCCTACAATGAGCAGTTCTTC.

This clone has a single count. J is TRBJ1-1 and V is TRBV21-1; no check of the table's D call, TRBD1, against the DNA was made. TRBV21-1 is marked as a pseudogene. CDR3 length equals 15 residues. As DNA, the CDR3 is TGTGCCAGCACCCGACAGGGGAAGAGGGGCACTGAAGCTTTCTTT. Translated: CASTRQGKRGTEAFF.

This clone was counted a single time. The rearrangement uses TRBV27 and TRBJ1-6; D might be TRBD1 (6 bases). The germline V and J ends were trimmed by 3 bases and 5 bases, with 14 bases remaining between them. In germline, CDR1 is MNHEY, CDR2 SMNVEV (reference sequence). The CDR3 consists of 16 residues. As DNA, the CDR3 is TGTGCCAGCAGTTTCAAGGCGGGACAAAATAATTCACCCCTCCACTTT. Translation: CASSFKAGQNNSPLHF.

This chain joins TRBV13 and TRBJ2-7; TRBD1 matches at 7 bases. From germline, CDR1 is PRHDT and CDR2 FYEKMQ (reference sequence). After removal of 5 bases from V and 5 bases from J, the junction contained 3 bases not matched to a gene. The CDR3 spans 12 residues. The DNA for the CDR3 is TGTGCCAGCAGCCCCGGACAGGACGAGCAGTACTTC. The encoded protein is CASSPGQDEQYF.

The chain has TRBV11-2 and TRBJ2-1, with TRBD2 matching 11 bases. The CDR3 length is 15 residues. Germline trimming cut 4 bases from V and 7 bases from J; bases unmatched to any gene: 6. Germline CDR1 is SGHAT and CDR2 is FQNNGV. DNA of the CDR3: TGTGCCAGCAGCTCAGTAGCGGGGGGGCTTAATGAGCAGTTCTTC. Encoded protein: CASSSVAGGLNEQFF.

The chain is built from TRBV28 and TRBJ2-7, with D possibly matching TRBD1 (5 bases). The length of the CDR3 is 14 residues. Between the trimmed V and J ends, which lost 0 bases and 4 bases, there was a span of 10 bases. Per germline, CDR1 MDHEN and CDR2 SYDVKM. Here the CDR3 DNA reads TGTGCCAGCAGTTTATGGCTCCAGGGTTACGAGCAGTACTTC. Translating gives CASSLWLQGYEQYF.

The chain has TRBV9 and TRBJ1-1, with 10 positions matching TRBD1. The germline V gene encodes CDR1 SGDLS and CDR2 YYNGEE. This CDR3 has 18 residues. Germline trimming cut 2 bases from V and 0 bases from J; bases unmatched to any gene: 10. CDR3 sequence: CASSVNPGQGQMNTEAFF. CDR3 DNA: TGTGCCAGCAGCGTCAATCCGGGACAGGGGCAAATGAACACTGAAGCTTTCTTT.

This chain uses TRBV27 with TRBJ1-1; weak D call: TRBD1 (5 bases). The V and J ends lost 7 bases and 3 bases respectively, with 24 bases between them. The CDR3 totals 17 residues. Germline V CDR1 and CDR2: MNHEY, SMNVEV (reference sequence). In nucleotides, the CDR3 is TGTGCCAGCACCCCCGGGGCGCCGAATTTTTTGGACACTGAAGCTTTCTTT. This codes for CASTPGAPNFLDTEAFF.

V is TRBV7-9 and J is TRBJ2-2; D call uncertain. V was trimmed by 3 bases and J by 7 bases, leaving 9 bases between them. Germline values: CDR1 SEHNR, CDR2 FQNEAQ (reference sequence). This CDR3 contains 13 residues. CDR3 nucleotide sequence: TGTGCCAGCAGCTTTTTGGTCGGCGGGGAGCTGTTTTTT. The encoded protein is CASSFLVGGELFF.

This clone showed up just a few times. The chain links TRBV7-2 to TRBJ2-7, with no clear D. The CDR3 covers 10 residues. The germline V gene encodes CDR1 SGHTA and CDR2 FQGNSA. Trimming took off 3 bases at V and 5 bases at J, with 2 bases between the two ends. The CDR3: CASSFNEQYF. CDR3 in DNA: TGTGCCAGCAGCTTTAACGAGCAGTACTTC. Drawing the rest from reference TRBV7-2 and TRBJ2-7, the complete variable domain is GAGVSQSPSNKVTEKGKDVELRCDPISGHTALYWYRQSLGQGLEFLIYFQGNSAPDKSGLPSDRFSAERTGGSVSTLTIQRTQQEDSAVYLCASSFNEQYFGPGTRLTVT.

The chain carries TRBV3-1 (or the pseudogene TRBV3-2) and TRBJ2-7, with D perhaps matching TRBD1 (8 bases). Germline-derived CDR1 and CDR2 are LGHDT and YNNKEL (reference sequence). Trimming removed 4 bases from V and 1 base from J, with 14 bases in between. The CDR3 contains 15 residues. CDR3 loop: CASSPGGTGSYEQYF. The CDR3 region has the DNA TGTGCCAGCAGCCCCGGGGGGACAGGATCCTACGAGCAGTACTTC.

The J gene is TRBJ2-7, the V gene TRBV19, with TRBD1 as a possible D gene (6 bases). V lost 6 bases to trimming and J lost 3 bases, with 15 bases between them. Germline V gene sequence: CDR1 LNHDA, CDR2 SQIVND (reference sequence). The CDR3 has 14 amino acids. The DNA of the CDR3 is TGTGCCAGTAGCCGGACAGCAAAGGACTACGAGCAGTACTTC. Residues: CASSRTAKDYEQYF.

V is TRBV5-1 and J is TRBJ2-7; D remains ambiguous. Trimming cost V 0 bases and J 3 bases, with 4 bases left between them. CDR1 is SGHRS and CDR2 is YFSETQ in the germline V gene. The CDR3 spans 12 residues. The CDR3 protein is CASSLVGYEQYF. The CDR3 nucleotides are TGCGCCAGCAGCTTGGTTGGCTACGAGCAGTACTTC.